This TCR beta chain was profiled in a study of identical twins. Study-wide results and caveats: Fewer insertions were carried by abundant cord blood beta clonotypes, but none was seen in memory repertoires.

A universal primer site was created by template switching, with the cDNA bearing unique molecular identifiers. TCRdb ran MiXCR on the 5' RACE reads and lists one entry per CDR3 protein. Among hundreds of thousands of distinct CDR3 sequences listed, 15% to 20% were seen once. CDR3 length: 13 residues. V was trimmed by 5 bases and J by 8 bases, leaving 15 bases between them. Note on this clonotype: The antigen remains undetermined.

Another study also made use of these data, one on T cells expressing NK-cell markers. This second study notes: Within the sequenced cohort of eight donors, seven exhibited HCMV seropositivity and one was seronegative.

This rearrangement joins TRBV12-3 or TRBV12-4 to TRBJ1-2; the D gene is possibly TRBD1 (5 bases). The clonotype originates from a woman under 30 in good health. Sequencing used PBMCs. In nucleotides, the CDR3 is TGTGCCAGCAGTATGGGACCGTTGCAGGGCTACACCTTC. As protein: CASSMGPLQGYTF.